This T cell receptor (beta chain) was identified during a study of CD8 T cells in Susac syndrome. RNA was extracted with the RNeasy kit, and a quantity of 0.5 to 1 ug was reverse transcribed using random hexamers. TCRdb re-analysed the immunoSEQ multiplex PCR reads in MiXCR, keeping a single row per CDR3 protein. The sample yields roughly 180,000 distinct CDR3 sequences, just under 95% seen once. The CDR3 sequence is 16 residues long. The V and J ends lost 6 bases and 0 bases respectively, with 12 bases between them. The germline V gene encodes CDR1 LGHNA and CDR2 YNFKEQ. The material sequenced was CD4+ T cells from PBMCs. This TCR was recovered from a human donor with Susac syndrome. The chain employs TRBV4-2 and TRBJ2-6; D perhaps matches TRBD2 (6 bases). The CDR3 coding sequence is TGTGCCAGCAGTCCGGACGGGAGCTCTGGGGCCAACGTCCTGACTTTC. Its protein product is CASSPDGSSGANVLTF.